This is a list of T cell receptor beta chains from one sample in a study of T cell changes during pregnancy in multiple sclerosis. Data came from immunoSEQ multiplex PCR; TCRdb stores just in-frame clones and leaves some out. The sample yields around 110,000 clones, 92% seen once. The specimen comprised peripheral blood, sampled in the third trimester of pregnancy. These receptors were taken from a female donor in good health, enrolled as a control in a pregnancy study. CDR3s include the opening cysteine and the closing phenylalanine or tryptophan. The D gene is left open where the match is weak. A clone size is listed for some rows: how often the clone was seen (once, few, many), or a class if it is expanded.

DNA,CDR3,J,size,D,V
TGTGCCAGCAGCGGGGGAGCGACCTACGAGCAGTACTTC,CASSGGATYEQYF,TRBJ2-7,.,.,TRBV9
TGTGCCAGCAGCGGGGCAGGTAGTGGGAACACTGAAGCTTTCTTT,CASSGAGSGNTEAFF,TRBJ1-1,.,.,TRBV5-6
TGTGCCAGCAGTCTAGCGTTAGCCAGCTCCTACGAGCAGTACTTC,CASSLALASSYEQYF,TRBJ2-7,.,.,TRBV25-1
TGTGCCAGCAGAATTGTGGGGGGCACCGGGGAGCTGTTTTTT,CASRIVGGTGELFF,TRBJ2-2,.,.,TRBV7-8
TGTGCCAGTAGTACAGGGACAGGGCGGCGGTACGAGCAGTACTTC,CASSTGTGRRYEQYF,TRBJ2-7,.,TRBD1,TRBV19
TGTGCCAGCAGCGTTCCCTCCCCGGGAGGGCCCCTTGCTGGGGCCAACGTCCTGACTTTC,CASSVPSPGGPLAGANVLTF,TRBJ2-6,.,TRBD2,TRBV5-4
TGTGCCAGCATGGAACCTGGGAGATCCCCTGAAGCTTTCTTT,CASMEPGRSPEAFF,TRBJ1-1,.,.,TRBV6-1
TGTGCCAGCAGCCCGGACAGGGAATTAGGGCAGCCCCAGCATTTT,CASSPDRELGQPQHF,TRBJ1-5,.,TRBD1,TRBV7-2
TGTGCCAGCAGTAACCAGGGGGCGAACACTGAAGCTTTCTTT,CASSNQGANTEAFF,TRBJ1-1,.,TRBD1,TRBV2
TGTGCCAGCAGCTATGACAGGGAGTTGGTCTATGGCTACACCTTC,CASSYDRELVYGYTF,TRBJ1-2,.,TRBD1,TRBV5-8
TGTGCCTGGAGTGTAGCAGGGGCCACTGAAGCTTTCTTT,CAWSVAGATEAFF,TRBJ1-1,.,.,TRBV30
TGCGCCAGCAGCCCCTATACCGGGACAGGGGACAATCAGCCCCAGCATTTT,CASSPYTGTGDNQPQHF,TRBJ1-5,.,TRBD1,TRBV4-1
TGTGCCAGCAGTACAGACAGGGGGAATGAGCAGTTCTTC,CASSTDRGNEQFF,TRBJ2-1,.,TRBD1,TRBV2
TGCGCCAGCAGCCAGGCCAGCGGGGGAAATGGGCAGTACTTC,CASSQASGGNGQYF,TRBJ2-7,once,TRBD2,TRBV4-1
TGTGCTAGTGGTTTAGACGGGATAGTAGTAGATACGCAGTATTTT,CASGLDGIVVDTQYF,TRBJ2-3,.,.,TRBV12-5
TGTGCCTGGAGCCTTCAGGGGGCGTGGGGCTACACCTTC,CAWSLQGAWGYTF,TRBJ1-2,few,TRBD1,TRBV30
TGTGCCAGCAGCGATCCCGGGACAGTGAACGAAAAACTGTTTTTT,CASSDPGTVNEKLFF,TRBJ1-4,once,TRBD1,TRBV9
TGTGCCAGCAGTTACTCGCGGGGCGGGAGTCAGCCCCAGCATTTT,CASSYSRGGSQPQHF,TRBJ1-5,.,.,TRBV6-5
TGTGCCAGCAGCTTAGGGACAGGGGCAGAGACCCAGTACTTC,CASSLGTGAETQYF,TRBJ2-5,.,TRBD1,TRBV11-3
TGTGCCAGCAGCTTGGGTAGCGGGGGTCAAGATACGCAGTATTTT,CASSLGSGGQDTQYF,TRBJ2-3,.,TRBD2,TRBV7-2
TGTGCCTGGAGTACGGGAATGAACACTGAAGCTTTCTTT,CAWSTGMNTEAFF,TRBJ1-1,few,.,TRBV30
TGTGCCAGCAGCCCTAGCGGGGGGGACCTCCTAACCTACAATGAGCAGTTCTTC,CASSPSGGDLLTYNEQFF,TRBJ2-1,.,TRBD2,TRBV7-9
TGTGCCAGTAGTATGGGGGACAGGGTGGATGGCTACACCTTC,CASSMGDRVDGYTF,TRBJ1-2,.,TRBD1,TRBV19
TGTGCCAGTAGTATTCAAGATACGCAGTATTTT,CASSIQDTQYF,TRBJ2-3,.,.,TRBV19
TGTGCCAGCAGCTTAGATTGGGCGGGGGGGCGAGGCACAGATACGCAGTATTTT,CASSLDWAGGRGTDTQYF,TRBJ2-3,.,TRBD2,TRBV11-2
TGTGCCTGGAGTAGGGCAGGGGGTGGCTACACCTTC,CAWSRAGGGYTF,TRBJ1-2,.,TRBD1,TRBV30
TGTGCCAGCCCACCGACAGATAGCAATCAGCCCCAGCATTTT,CASPPTDSNQPQHF,TRBJ1-5,.,.,TRBV21-1
TGTGCCAGCAGTTATGGCGCCGACATCTCTGGAAACACCATATATTTT,CASSYGADISGNTIYF,TRBJ1-3,once,.,TRBV6-5
TGTGCCAGCAGCACCCGCGAGGGTCGCAATCAGCCCCAGCATTTT,CASSTREGRNQPQHF,TRBJ1-5,.,.,TRBV11-2